This T cell receptor (beta chain) was observed in a study of T cells in Graves' hyperthyroidism and ophthalmopathy. V lost 6 bases and J lost 6; bases outside the gene matches: 16. There are 17 residues in the CDR3. Germline-derived CDR1 and CDR2 are SEHNR and FQNEAQ (reference sequence). In this sample, this clonotype turned up a few times. Its target is unknown. RNA transcripts served as the template for amplifying TCR beta CDR3 regions. The HTBI primer set was used in a first-round RT-PCR of the TCR CDR3. TCRdb analysed the multiplex PCR reads with MiXCR anew, one entry per CDR3 protein. The table has roughly 350,000 distinct CDR3 sequences, more than 14% seen once. Findings and limits, study-wide: Through a model of 13 V-J features, ophthalmopathy was separated from stable hyperthyroidism. Blood also held most thyroid clonotypes expanded beyond 0.001. The model's output predicted ophthalmopathy at a median of roughly 6.9 months prior to onset.

Material: blood. This chain connects TRBV7-9 to TRBJ2-1; 8 bases line up with TRBD2. The TCR sequence derives from a young woman with Graves' ophthalmopathy. DNA for the CDR3: TGTGCCAGCAGAACCGAGAGGGGGGCTAGCGGGTTCAATGAGCAGTTCTTC. Translated: CASRTERGASGFNEQFF.